The 6 T cell receptor beta chains given below trace back to one sample, sequenced in a study of cytomegalovirus exposure and HLA in healthy donors. It was with 60 Vbeta and 13 Jbeta primers that the PCR ran. Method: immunoSEQ multiplex PCR; TCRdb's copy keeps in-frame clones and lacks some. The repertoire consists of about 160,000 clones, with about 80% occurring once and the leading ten covering around 2.1%. The sequencing sample was made of PBMCs. These receptors all come from a female donor in good health and CMV-seronegative.

The V and J genes are TRBV5-6 and TRBJ2-3; 12 bases are a match to TRBD2. From germline, CDR1 is SGHDT and CDR2 YYEEEE. The CDR3 has 18 residues. V was clipped by 0 bases and J by 1 base; unmatched bases: 6. The CDR3 spells CASSLERTSGDRTDTQYF. In DNA form, the CDR3 reads TGTGCCAGCAGCTTGGAGCGGACTAGCGGGGACCGCACAGATACGCAGTATTTT.

The chain uses TRBV7-3 and TRBJ2-1; the D gene is possibly TRBD2 (6 bases). V was shortened by 1 base and J by 9 bases, with 10 bases between the two germline ends. CDR3 length equals 13 residues. Per germline, CDR1 SGHTA and CDR2 FQGTGA. DNA of the CDR3: TGTGCCAGCAGCTTAAGCGGGACGGGTGAGCAGTTCTTC. The encoded protein is CASSLSGTGEQFF.

The chain couples TRBV7-7 to TRBJ2-7; no clear D gene. Germline V gene lookup returns CDR1 SSHAT and CDR2 FNYEAQ (reference sequence). The V and J ends lost 1 base and 3 bases respectively, with 10 bases between them. This CDR3 has 14 residues. In nucleotides, the CDR3 is TGTGCCAGCAGCTTAGACAGTACGGTCTACGAGCAGTACTTC. Its translation: CASSLDSTVYEQYF.

This chain connects TRBV4-1 to TRBJ2-5; TRBD2 is a possible D gene (6 bases). V dropped 2 bases and J dropped 4 bases, with 17 bases sitting between them. Germline V gives CDR1 MGHRA, CDR2 YSYEKL. The CDR3 runs to 16 residues. The CDR3 loop is CASSQLGLLGLETQYF. The CDR3 nucleotides read TGCGCCAGCAGCCAATTGGGACTGTTGGGGCTAGAGACCCAGTACTTC.

V usage is TRBV30 and J usage is TRBJ1-2; D possibly corresponds to TRBD1 (6 bases). The CDR3 covers 14 residues. In germline, CDR1 is GTSNPN, CDR2 SVGIG (reference sequence). Trimming left V 1 base short and J 4 bases short, with 13 bases between. CDR3 DNA sequence: TGTGCCTGGAGTGGAGGGACACTTAGCTATGGCTACACCTTC. Amino acid sequence: CAWSGGTLSYGYTF.

A remark on this clone: Other nucleotide sequences in the sample specify the same CDR3. The rearrangement uses TRBV6-1 and TRBJ1-4, with TRBD1 matching 8 bases. The ends lost 1 base at V and 0 bases at J; junction bases unmatched: 4. The CDR3 runs 17 residues. Germline V gene lookup returns CDR1 MNHNS and CDR2 SASEGT. In DNA form, the CDR3 reads TGTGCCAGCAGTGAAGAGACAGGGGCGGCAACTAATGAAAAACTGTTTTTT. Protein: CASSEETGAATNEKLFF.